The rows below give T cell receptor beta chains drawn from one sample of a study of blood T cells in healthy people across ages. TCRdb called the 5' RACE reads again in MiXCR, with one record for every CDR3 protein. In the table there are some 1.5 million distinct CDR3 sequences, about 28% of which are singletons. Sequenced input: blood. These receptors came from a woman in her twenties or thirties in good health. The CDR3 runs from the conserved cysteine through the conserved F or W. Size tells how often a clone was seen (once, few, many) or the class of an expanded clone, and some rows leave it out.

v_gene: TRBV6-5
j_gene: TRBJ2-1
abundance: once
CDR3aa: CASEEAGANEQFF

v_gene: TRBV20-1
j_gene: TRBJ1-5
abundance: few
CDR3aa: CSARTGGGPSNQPQHF

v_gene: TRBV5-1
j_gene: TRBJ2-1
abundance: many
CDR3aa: CASSSTSGYNEQFF

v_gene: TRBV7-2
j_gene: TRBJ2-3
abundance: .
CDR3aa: CASSLDVSSGRFTDTQYF

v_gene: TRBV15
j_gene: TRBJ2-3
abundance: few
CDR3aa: CATLAAGTDTQYF

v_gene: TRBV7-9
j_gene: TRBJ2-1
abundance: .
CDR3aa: CASTYSGTQFF

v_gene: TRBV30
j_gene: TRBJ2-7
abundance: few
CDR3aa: CAWSSLAYEQYF

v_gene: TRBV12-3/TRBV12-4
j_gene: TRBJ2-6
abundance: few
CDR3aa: CASSFSATRSSGANVLTF

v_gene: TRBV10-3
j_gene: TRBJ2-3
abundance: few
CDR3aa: CAIRSGLGSTDTQYF

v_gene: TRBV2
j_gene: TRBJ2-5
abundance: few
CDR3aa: CASIRGVEQYF

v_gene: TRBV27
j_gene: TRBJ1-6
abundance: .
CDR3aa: CASSPFPGQGARSYNSPLHF

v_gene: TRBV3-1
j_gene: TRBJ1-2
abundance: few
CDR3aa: CASSQGVGTSGGYTF

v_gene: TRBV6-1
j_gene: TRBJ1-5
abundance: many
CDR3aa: CASSRGSAENQPQHF

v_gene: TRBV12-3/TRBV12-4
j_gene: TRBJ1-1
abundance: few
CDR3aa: CASSPGLVRAFF